Presented here are 28 T cell receptor beta chains from one specimen sequenced in a study of molecular identifiers for immune sequencing clone quantification. TCRdb passed the PCR reads through MiXCR, listing each CDR3 protein once. In the table there are 460,000 or so distinct CDR3 sequences, less than 30% of which are singletons. Sequencing was performed on naive CD8+ T cells from blood, with Jurkat cell RNA spiked in. Sample subset: FACS-sorted CD8+CD4-CCR7+CD45RA+ naive T cells. The receptors here all came from a human donor in good health. Some libraries in this study had Jurkat cell RNA spiked in.

This clonotype was counted a few times. The rearrangement uses TRBV2 and TRBJ2-3; no definite D call. The V end lost 10 bases, the J end lost 4 bases, and 15 bases lay between the germline ends. The CDR3 extends over 13 amino acids. CDR1 is SNHLY, CDR2 FYNNEI, per germline. The CDR3 reads CANKGGWADTQYF. The CDR3 DNA is TGTGCCAACAAAGGTGGTTGGGCAGATACGCAGTATTTT.

A few counts support this clonotype. The chain couples TRBV30 to TRBJ1-2; D is perhaps TRBD1 (5 bases). The CDR3 consists of 11 residues. Germline loops: CDR1 GTSNPN, CDR2 SVGIG (reference sequence). Trimming removed 3 bases from V and 4 bases from J, with 6 bases in between. The CDR3 is CAWRTVYGYTF. The CDR3 coding sequence is TGTGCCTGGAGGACAGTCTATGGCTACACCTTC.

This clonotype was found a few times. The CDR3 DNA is TGTGCCAGCAGCGTAGACGGGGGATTCTACAATGAGCAGTTCTTC. Protein: CASSVDGGFYNEQFF. V is TRBV9 and J is TRBJ2-1, with a weak D call TRBD2 (6 bases). The CDR3 length is 15 residues. Germline CDR1 and CDR2: SGDLS and YYNGEE. V was cut by 0 bases and J by 3 bases, with 10 bases left in between.

The V call is TRBV4-3, the J call TRBJ1-4; the D is unclear. Germline V CDR1 and CDR2: LGHNA, YSLEER. The CDR3 length is 13 residues. The V end lost 2 bases, the J end lost 11 bases, and 12 bases lay between the germline ends. The CDR3 protein is CASSQTLGRKLFF. In DNA form, the CDR3 reads TGCGCCAGCAGCCAAACACTTGGACGCAAACTGTTTTTT.

Regarding this clonotype: The CDR3 ends on some other residue instead of the conserved phenylalanine or tryptophan, so this is likely a read error. J is TRBJ1-2 and V is TRBV18; TRBD1 is a possible D gene (6 bases). The CDR3 loop spans 16 amino acids. Trimming took off 6 bases at V and 8 bases at J, with 25 bases between the two ends. Germline lookup yields CDR1 KGHSH and CDR2 LQKENI. The CDR3 bases are TGTGCCAGCTCCCCCCCACGCGGGGGCGCGGATTCCGGCTACACCTCC. It specifies CASSPPRGGADSGYTS.

A word on this clonotype: It may be a read error: a sequence one base away is much more abundant. This chain joins TRBV29-1 and TRBJ1-1; D remains unclear. CDR1 is SQVTM, CDR2 ANQGSEA, per germline. This CDR3 comprises 13 residues. The ends were cut back, 5 bases at V and 6 bases at J, with 16 bases in the middle. The CDR3: CSVPTQRGSEAFF. In nucleotides, the CDR3 is TGCAGCGTTCCGACGCAACGGGGATCTGAAGCTTTCTTT.

As for this clonotype: This may be a read error: a much more frequent sequence differs by one nucleotide. The CDR3 is CASSLDMASTDAQYF. DNA of the CDR3: TGTGCCAGCAGTTTAGATATGGCTAGCACAGATGCGCAGTATTTT. The chain carries TRBV12-3 or TRBV12-4 and TRBJ2-3, with TRBD2 as a possible D gene (5 bases). The CDR3 is 15 residues long.

This clonotype has a handful of counts. V is TRBV5-1 and J is TRBJ2-3, with D maybe TRBD2 (6 bases). V lost 4 bases and J 1 base, leaving 13 bases between the germline ends. The germline V gene encodes CDR1 SGHRS and CDR2 YFSETQ. The CDR3 contains 15 residues. DNA for the CDR3: TGCGCCAGCAGCGAACGGGGGACCCGCACAGATACGCAGTATTTT. Encoded protein: CASSERGTRTDTQYF. Based on the CDR3 plus reference TRBV5-1 and TRBJ2-3, the full variable domain is KAGVTQTPRYLIKTRGQQVTLSCSPISGHRSVSWYQQTPGQGLQFLFEYFSETQRNKGNFPGRFSGRQFSNSRSEMNVSTLELGDSALYLCASSERGTRTDTQYFGPGTRLTVL.

This clonotype was seen only a few times. This chain links TRBV21-1 with TRBJ1-1; the table gives TRBD1 as D, unverified against the DNA. TRBV21-1 is flagged as a pseudogene. CDR3 size: 17 residues. The CDR3 sequence is CASSNNGNGTENTEAFF. Written as DNA, the CDR3 is TGTGCCAGCAGCAATAATGGGAACGGGACAGAGAACACTGAAGCTTTCTTT.

Concerning this clonotype itself: This may be a read error, as it is one base from a much larger clone. The chain links TRBV28 to TRBJ1-5, with unresolved D. Germline CDR1 is MDHEN and CDR2 is SYDVKM. The CDR3 is made up of 15 amino acids. CDR3 coding DNA: TGTGCCAGCAGTCACGGCGCGGGCGCGGGTCAGCCCCAGCAATTT. This gives the protein CASSHGAGAGQPQQF.

This clonotype was seen more than once but under ten times. V gene TRBV7-2 combines with J gene TRBJ1-2; D remains ambiguous. V lost 4 bases to trimming and J lost 0 bases, with 6 bases between them. Germline CDR1 is SGHTA and CDR2 is FQGNSA. The CDR3 covers 13 residues. CDR3 protein: CASSSLPNYGYTF. The DNA for the CDR3 is TGTGCCAGCAGCTCCCTCCCTAACTATGGCTACACCTTC.

The chain is built from TRBV19 and TRBJ2-7; the D is unclear. With 5 bases removed from V and 3 bases from J, the gap between germline ends came to 11 bases. The CDR3 covers 13 residues. Germline values: CDR1 LNHDA, CDR2 SQIVND (reference sequence). CDR3 nucleotide sequence: TGTGCCAGTAGTCCGATCGGGTTCTACGAGCAGTACTTC. Its protein product is CASSPIGFYEQYF.

The gene calls are TRBV28 and TRBJ2-7; D is unresolved. The CDR3 loop spans 15 amino acids. Between the trimmed V and J ends, which lost 6 bases and 1 base, there was a span of 16 bases. Germline assignment: CDR1 MDHEN and CDR2 SYDVKM. This CDR3 reads CASSSPVGLSYEQYF. CDR3 DNA sequence: TGTGCCAGCAGCTCACCGGTAGGCCTATCCTACGAGCAGTACTTC.

The chain combines TRBV30 with TRBJ2-7; 9 bases match TRBD1. CDR1 and CDR2 (germline): GTSNPN, SVGIG (reference sequence). V lost 5 bases to trimming and J lost 2 bases; unmatched junction nucleotides: 1. This CDR3 has 12 residues. CDR3 amino acids: CAWDRGTYEQYF. CDR3 nucleotides: TGTGCCTGGGACAGGGGGACCTACGAGCAGTACTTC.

This clonotype showed up just a few times. The chain employs TRBV18 and TRBJ1-1; D call uncertain. The CDR3 has 16 amino acids. CDR1 and CDR2 (germline): KGHSH, LQKENI. The V end was cut by 3 bases, the J end by 1 base, with 15 bases between. Here the CDR3 reads CASSPFSVHSNTEAFF. The CDR3 DNA sequence: TGTGCCAGCTCACCTTTCTCTGTCCATTCGAACACTGAAGCTTTCTTT.

V gene TRBV19 combines with J gene TRBJ2-7; tentatively, D is TRBD2 (6 bases). The V gene's germline CDR1 is LNHDA and CDR2 SQIVND (reference sequence). Trimming shortened V by 3 bases and J by 2 bases, and 11 bases separated the two germline ends. The CDR3 contains 14 residues. The CDR3 DNA sequence: TGTGCCAGTAGTATCGGCGGGGTTGCCTACGAGCAGTACTTC. It is translated as CASSIGGVAYEQYF.

In regard to this clonotype: A much more abundant neighbour one base away suggests this may be a read error. Here the CDR3 omits its conserved ending phenylalanine or tryptophan, so a read error is the likely source. The J gene is TRBJ1-1, the V gene TRBV6-5; possible D gene TRBD1, 6 bases. Germline CDR1 MNHEY, CDR2 SVGAGI. This CDR3 is built from 13 residues. Trimming left V 6 bases short and J 3 bases short, with 11 bases between. The CDR3 spells CASSLGGHTEAFL. CDR3 coding DNA: TGTGCCAGCAGCCTCGGGGGGCACACTGAAGCTTTCCTT.

This clonotype was found once. A read error may be the cause here, since a much bigger clone is one base away. The chain uses TRBV19 and TRBJ1-5; D remains ambiguous. Germline CDR1 is LNHDA and CDR2 is SQIVND (reference sequence). This CDR3 is 15 amino acids long. The CDR3 loop is CANSMGGRSNQPQHF. DNA for the CDR3: TGTGCCAATAGTATGGGAGGGAGGAGCAATCAGCCCCAGCATTTT.

On this clonotype: This clone may be a read error of a much larger clone one base away. The rearrangement joins TRBV27 to TRBJ2-3, with D unresolved. The V end was cut by 6 bases, the J end by 1 base, with 14 bases between. Germline CDR1 is MNHEY and CDR2 is SMNVEV (reference sequence). CDR3 size: 15 residues. CDR3 loop: CASSLSTARTDTQYF. The CDR3 region has the DNA TGTGCCAGCAGCCTGAGTACAGCCCGCACAGATACGCAGTATTTT.

The J gene is TRBJ2-2, the V gene TRBV20-1; 11 bases are shared with TRBD2. This CDR3 region has 16 residues. With V trimmed by 1 base and J by 2 bases, 3 bases remained unmatched. Germline-derived CDR1 and CDR2 are DFQATT and SNEGSKA (reference sequence). The CDR3 reads CSARALAGENTGELFF. The CDR3 DNA sequence: TGCAGTGCTAGAGCACTAGCGGGGGAAAACACCGGGGAGCTGTTTTTT.

A few counts support this clonotype. V is TRBV19 and J is TRBJ2-3; no definite D call. The CDR3 is 15 amino acids. Germline V CDR1 and CDR2: LNHDA, SQIVND (reference sequence). Deletions cut 1 base from V and 0 bases from J, with 8 bases between. CDR3 amino acids: CASSIGADSTDTQYF. CDR3 in DNA: TGTGCCAGTAGTATAGGGGCAGATAGCACAGATACGCAGTATTTT.

The rearrangement uses TRBV7-3 and TRBJ2-6; no clear D gene. CDR3 length: 17 amino acids. V lost 2 bases and J 3 bases, leaving 14 bases between the germline ends. The germline V gene encodes CDR1 SGHTA and CDR2 FQGTGA. For the CDR3, the DNA is TGTGCCAGCAGCTTAGGGCCCGCTCTGGATGGGGCCAACGTCCTGACTTTC. This sequence encodes CASSLGPALDGANVLTF.

The rearrangement links TRBV6-2 or TRBV6-3 to TRBJ2-4; D gene uncertain. The CDR3 consists of 10 residues. Germline V gene lookup returns CDR1 MNHEY and CDR2 SVGEGT. The V gene lost 5 bases and the J gene lost 5 bases, with 1 base spanning the gap. CDR3 DNA sequence: TGTGCCAGCAGTCAAAACATTCAGTACTTC. Its protein product is CASSQNIQYF.

This clonotype was counted a few times. The genes are TRBV20-1 and TRBJ2-7, with unresolved D. Germline V lookup: CDR1 DFQATT, CDR2 SNEGSKA (reference sequence). V was clipped by 6 bases and J by 0 bases, with 15 bases between them. The CDR3 has 14 residues. The CDR3: CSAILVRISYEQYF. The CDR3 DNA sequence: TGCAGTGCCATCTTGGTACGGATCTCCTACGAGCAGTACTTC.

A note on this clonotype: No DNA is shown, since the ends of the CDR3 on it are uncertain; the CDR3 is the one TCRdb lists. V usage is TRBV4-3 and J usage is TRBJ1-2; TRBD1, the table's D call, was not compared with the DNA. The CDR3 totals 17 residues, both ends included. In germline, CDR1 is LGHNA, CDR2 YSLEER. CDR3 loop: CASSQDSGQGFNYGYTF.

The genes are TRBV30 and TRBJ1-5; TRBD1 matches 7 bases. J gave up 4 bases and V 3 bases, and 9 bases lay outside the gene matches. This CDR3 is built from 15 residues. The germline gives CDR1 GTSNPN, CDR2 SVGIG (reference sequence). DNA for the CDR3: TGTGCCTGGAGGGCAGGACAGGAAGTAAATCAGCCCCAGCATTTT. It encodes CAWRAGQEVNQPQHF.

The chain combines TRBV4-3 with TRBJ2-7; perhaps TRBD2 as D (5 bases). This CDR3 is 14 amino acids long. The germline CDR1 and CDR2 sequences are LGHNA and YSLEER. V lost 0 bases, J lost 0 bases, and 6 bases lay in between. CDR3 residues: CASSQETSSYEQYF. CDR3 nucleotides: TGCGCCAGCAGCCAAGAAACTAGCTCCTACGAGCAGTACTTC.

This clonotype was picked up many times. J is TRBJ2-5 and V is TRBV7-9, with no clear D. The germline V and J ends were trimmed by 1 base and 4 bases, with 10 bases remaining between them. Germline CDR1 and CDR2: SEHNR and FQNEAQ (reference sequence). The CDR3 runs 14 residues. Here the CDR3 reads CASSLGQIRETQYF. Here the CDR3 DNA reads TGTGCCAGCAGCTTAGGCCAGATCCGAGAGACCCAGTACTTC. The complete variable domain, with remaining parts taken from reference TRBV7-9 and TRBJ2-5, reads DTGVSQNPRHKITKRGQNVTFRCDPISEHNRLYWYRQTLGQGPEFLTYFQNEAQLEKSRLLSDRFSAERPKGSFSTLEIQRTEQGDSAMYLCASSLGQIRETQYFGPGTRLLVL.